The T cell receptor beta chain under discussion was sequenced for a study of identical twins. This CDR3 has 15 residues. The junction had 5 bases not matched to a gene; V was cut back by 5 bases and J by 3 bases. CDR1 SNHLY and CDR2 FYNNEI come from the germline V gene. This clonotype was picked up a small number of times. Its target is not known. TCRdb called the 5' RACE reads again in MiXCR, with one record for every CDR3 protein. The sample holds 1.5 million to 2 million distinct CDR3 sequences; less than 40% are singletons and the top ten take more than 0.25%. Points from the study as a whole: Shared out-of-frame alpha sequences (those common to twins) showed excess low generation probability. Insertions were fewer in abundant cord blood beta clonotypes, whereas memory repertoires showed none of this pattern. Analyses of zero insertions could, in part, be confounded by invariant MAIT and iNKT cells.

This chain connects TRBV2 to TRBJ2-4; TRBD2 agrees at 9 bases. The sequence was obtained from a newborn girl in good health. Input material: cord blood. The CDR3 reads CASSSRLADKNIQYF. CDR3 sequence (DNA): TGTGCCAGCAGTTCCCGACTAGCGGACAAAAACATTCAGTACTTC.